This T cell receptor (beta chain) was captured by sequencing in a study of early stage breast cancer tumors. The overall study: Invasive lobular carcinomas made up about 35% of the 12 ER+/PR+/HER2- tumors. Overall study findings and caveats: Unsorted bulk genomic DNA sequencing lacked pairing and functional marker data.

The germline V gene encodes CDR1 DFQATT and CDR2 SNEGSKA (reference sequence). Trimming cost V 5 bases and J 4 bases, with 6 bases left between them. This CDR3 spans 11 amino acids. In regard to this clone: Its antigen is not identified.

Sequenced by immunoSEQ multiplex PCR; TCRdb stores in-frame clones only, minus some. The data contain approximately 9,500 clones, around 70% of them singletons. The clonotype comes from a person between 50 and 60 years old with breast cancer. The sequenced sample consisted of breast tumor tissue. The rearrangement joins TRBV20-1 to TRBJ2-1, with D hard to call. In nucleotides, the CDR3 is TGCAGTGCTGGTGTATACAATGAGCAGTTCTTC. Residues: CSAGVYNEQFF.